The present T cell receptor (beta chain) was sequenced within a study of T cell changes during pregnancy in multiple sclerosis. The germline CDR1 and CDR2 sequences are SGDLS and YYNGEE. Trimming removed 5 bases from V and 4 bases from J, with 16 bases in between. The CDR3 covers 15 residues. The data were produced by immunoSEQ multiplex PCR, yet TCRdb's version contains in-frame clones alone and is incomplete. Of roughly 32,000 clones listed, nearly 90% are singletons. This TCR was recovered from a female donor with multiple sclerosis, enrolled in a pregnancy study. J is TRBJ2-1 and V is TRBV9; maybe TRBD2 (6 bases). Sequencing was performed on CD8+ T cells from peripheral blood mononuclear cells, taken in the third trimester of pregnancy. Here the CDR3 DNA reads TGTGCCAGCAGTCCAGGCGGGACCCCTTACAATGAGCAGTTCTTC. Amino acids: CASSPGGTPYNEQFF.